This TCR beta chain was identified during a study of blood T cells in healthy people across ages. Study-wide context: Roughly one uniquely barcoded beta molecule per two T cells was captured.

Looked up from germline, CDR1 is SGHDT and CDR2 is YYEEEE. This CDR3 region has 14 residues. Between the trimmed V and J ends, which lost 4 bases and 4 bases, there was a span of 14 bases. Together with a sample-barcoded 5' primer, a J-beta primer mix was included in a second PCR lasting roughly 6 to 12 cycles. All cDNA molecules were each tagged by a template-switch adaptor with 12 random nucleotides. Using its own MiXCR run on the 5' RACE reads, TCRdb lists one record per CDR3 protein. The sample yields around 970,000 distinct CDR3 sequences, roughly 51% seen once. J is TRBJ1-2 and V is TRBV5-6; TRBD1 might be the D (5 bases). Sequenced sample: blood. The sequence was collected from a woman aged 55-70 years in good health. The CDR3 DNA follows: TGTGCCAGCAGCCTGGACACGGAGGGCTATGGCTACACCTTC. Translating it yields CASSLDTEGYGYTF.